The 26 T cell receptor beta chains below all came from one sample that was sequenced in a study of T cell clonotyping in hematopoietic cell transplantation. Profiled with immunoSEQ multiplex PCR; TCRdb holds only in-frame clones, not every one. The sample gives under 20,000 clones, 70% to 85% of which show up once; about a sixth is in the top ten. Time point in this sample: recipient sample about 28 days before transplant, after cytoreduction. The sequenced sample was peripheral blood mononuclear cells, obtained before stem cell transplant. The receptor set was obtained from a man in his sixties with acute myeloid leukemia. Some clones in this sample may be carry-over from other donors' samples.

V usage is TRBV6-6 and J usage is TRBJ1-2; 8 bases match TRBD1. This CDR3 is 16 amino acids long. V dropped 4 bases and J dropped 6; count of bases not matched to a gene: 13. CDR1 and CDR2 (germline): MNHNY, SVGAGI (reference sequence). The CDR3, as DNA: TGTGCCAGCAGTTCGACAGGGGCGGACTTCACTCATGGCTACACCTTC. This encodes CASSSTGADFTHGYTF.

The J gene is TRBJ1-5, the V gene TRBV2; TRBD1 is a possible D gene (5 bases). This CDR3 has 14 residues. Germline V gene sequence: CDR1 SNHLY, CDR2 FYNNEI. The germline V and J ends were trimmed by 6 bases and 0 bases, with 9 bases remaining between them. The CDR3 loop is CASRGGTSNQPQHF. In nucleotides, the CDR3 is TGTGCCAGCAGGGGGGGGACTAGCAATCAGCCCCAGCATTTT.

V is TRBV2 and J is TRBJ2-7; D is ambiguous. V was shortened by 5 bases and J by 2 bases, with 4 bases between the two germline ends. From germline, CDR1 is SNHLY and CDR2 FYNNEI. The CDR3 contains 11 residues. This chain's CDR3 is CASSPAYEQYF. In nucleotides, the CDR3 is TGTGCCAGCAGTCCCGCCTACGAGCAGTACTTC.

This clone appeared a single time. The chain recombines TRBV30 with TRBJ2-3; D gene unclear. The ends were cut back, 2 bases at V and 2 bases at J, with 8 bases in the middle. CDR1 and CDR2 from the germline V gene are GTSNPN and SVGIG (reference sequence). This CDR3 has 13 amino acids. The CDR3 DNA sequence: TGTGCCTGGAGTCTCCATACCACAGATACGCAGTATTTT. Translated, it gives CAWSLHTTDTQYF. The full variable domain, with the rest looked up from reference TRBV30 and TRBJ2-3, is SQTIHQWPATLVQPVGSPLSLECTVEGTSNPNLYWYRQAAGRGLQLLFYSVGIGQISSEVPQNLSASRPQDRQFILSSKKLLLSDSGFYLCAWSLHTTDTQYFGPGTRLTVL.

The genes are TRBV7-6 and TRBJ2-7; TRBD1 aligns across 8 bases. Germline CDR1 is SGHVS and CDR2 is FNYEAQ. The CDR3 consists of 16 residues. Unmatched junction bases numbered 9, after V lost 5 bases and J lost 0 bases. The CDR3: CASSPSQGDISYEQYF. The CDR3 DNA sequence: TGTGCCAGCAGCCCCTCACAGGGGGATATCTCCTACGAGCAGTACTTC.

The CDR3 nucleotides are TGCGCCAGCAGCCAAGATCTACCGGGGGGCGCGGAGAATGAGCAGTTCTTC. This encodes CASSQDLPGGAENEQFF. The V and J genes are TRBV4-3 and TRBJ2-1; a possible D gene is TRBD2 (7 bases). Trimming took off 0 bases at V and 7 bases at J, with 19 bases between the two ends. CDR1 is LGHNA, CDR2 YSLEER, per germline. CDR3 length equals 17 residues.

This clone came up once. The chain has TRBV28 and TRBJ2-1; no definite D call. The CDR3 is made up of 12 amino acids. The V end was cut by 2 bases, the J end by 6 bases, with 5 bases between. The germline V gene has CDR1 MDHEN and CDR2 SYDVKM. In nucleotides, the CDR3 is TGTGCCAGCAGTTTAGGTCGCAATGAGCAGTTCTTC. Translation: CASSLGRNEQFF.

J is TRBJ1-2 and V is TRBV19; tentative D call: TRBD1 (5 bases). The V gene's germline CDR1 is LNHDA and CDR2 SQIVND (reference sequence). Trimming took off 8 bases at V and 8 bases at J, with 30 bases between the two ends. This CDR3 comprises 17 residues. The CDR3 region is CASRNPVTGLRRRGYTF. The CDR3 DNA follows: TGTGCCAGTCGTAACCCCGTTACAGGTCTTAGACGAAGGGGCTACACCTTC.

In DNA form, the CDR3 reads TGTGCCAGCAGCTTGGCTAAGCGCTACGAGCAGTACTTC. Residues: CASSLAKRYEQYF. The J gene is TRBJ2-7, the V gene TRBV5-6; D gene ambiguous. Germline assignment: CDR1 SGHDT and CDR2 YYEEEE. CDR3 length: 13 amino acids. Trimming removed 0 bases at V and 3 bases at J, with 7 bases between.

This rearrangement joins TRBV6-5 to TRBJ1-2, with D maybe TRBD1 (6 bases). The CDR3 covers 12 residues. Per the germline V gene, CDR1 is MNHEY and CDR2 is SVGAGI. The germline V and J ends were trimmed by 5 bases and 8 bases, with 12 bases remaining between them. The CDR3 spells CASSRQAGGYTF. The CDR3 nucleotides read TGTGCCAGCAGTCGACAGGCGGGGGGCTACACCTTC.

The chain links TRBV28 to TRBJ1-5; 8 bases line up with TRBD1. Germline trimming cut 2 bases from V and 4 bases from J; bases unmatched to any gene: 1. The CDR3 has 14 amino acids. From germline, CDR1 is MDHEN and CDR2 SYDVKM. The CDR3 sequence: CASSLRDRNQPQHF. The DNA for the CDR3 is TGTGCCAGCAGTTTAAGGGACAGGAATCAGCCCCAGCATTTT.

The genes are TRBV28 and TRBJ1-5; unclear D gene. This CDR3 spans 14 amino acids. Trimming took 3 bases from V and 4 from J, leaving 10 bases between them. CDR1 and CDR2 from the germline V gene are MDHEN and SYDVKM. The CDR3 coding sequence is TGTGCCAGCAGTTTCCCCAGCAGTAATCAGCCCCAGCATTTT. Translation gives CASSFPSSNQPQHF.

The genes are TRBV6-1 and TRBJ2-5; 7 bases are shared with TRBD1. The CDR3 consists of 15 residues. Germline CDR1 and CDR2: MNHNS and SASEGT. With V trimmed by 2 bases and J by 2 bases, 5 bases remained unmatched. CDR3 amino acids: CASSERQGTQETQYF. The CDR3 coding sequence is TGTGCCAGCAGTGAAAGACAGGGTACGCAAGAGACCCAGTACTTC.

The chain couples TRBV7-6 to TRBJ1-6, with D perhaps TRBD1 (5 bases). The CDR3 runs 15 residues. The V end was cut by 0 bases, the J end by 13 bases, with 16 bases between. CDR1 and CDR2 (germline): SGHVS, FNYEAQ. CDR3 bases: TGTGCCAGCAGCTTAGCGGGGGGAGATTCGGCCCCCCTCCACTTT. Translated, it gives CASSLAGGDSAPLHF.

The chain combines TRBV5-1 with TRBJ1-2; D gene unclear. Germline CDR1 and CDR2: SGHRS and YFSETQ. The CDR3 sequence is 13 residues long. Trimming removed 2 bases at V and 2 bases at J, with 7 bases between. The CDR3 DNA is TGCGCCAGCAGCTTCGGGGAAAACTATGGCTACACCTTC. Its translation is CASSFGENYGYTF.

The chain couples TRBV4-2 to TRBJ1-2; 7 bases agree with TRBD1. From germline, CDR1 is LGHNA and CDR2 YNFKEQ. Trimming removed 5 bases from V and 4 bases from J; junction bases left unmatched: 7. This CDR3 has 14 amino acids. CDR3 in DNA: TGTGCCAGCAGCTCTATGGACAGGCCCTATGGCTACACCTTC. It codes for CASSSMDRPYGYTF.

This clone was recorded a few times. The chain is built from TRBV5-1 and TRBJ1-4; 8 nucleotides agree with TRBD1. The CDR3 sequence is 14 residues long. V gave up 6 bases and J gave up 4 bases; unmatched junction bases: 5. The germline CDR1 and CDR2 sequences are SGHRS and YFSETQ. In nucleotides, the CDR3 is TGCGCCAGCACCCTAGGACAGGGTAATGAAAAACTGTTTTTT. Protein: CASTLGQGNEKLFF.

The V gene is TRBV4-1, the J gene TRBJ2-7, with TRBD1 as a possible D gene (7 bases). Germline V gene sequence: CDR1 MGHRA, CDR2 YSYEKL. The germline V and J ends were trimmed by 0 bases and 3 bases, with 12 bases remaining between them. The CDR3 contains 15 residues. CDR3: CASSQDPQGGYEQYF. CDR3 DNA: TGCGCCAGCAGCCAAGATCCGCAGGGGGGCTACGAGCAGTACTTC.

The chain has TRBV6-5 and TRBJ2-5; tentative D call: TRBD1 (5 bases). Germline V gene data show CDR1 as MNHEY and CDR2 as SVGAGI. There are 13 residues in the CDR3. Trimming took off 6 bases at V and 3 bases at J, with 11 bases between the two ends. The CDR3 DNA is TGTGCCAGCAGGGGGCGCGGTAAAGAGACCCAGTACTTC. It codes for CASRGRGKETQYF.

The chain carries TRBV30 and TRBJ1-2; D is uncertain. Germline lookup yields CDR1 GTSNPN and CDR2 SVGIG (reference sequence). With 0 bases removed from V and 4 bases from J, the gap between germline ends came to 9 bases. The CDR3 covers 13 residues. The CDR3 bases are TGTGCCTGGAGTGTCTCGTTCTTCTATGGCTACACCTTC. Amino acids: CAWSVSFFYGYTF.

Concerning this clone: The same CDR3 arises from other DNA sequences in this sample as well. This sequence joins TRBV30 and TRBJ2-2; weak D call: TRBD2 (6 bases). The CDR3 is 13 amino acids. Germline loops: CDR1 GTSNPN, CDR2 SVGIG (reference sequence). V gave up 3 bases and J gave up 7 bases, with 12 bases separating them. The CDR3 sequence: CAWSSTSNGELFF. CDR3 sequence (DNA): TGTGCCTGGAGCTCTACTAGCAACGGGGAGCTGTTTTTT. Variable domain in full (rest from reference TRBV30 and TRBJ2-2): SQTIHQWPATLVQPVGSPLSLECTVEGTSNPNLYWYRQAAGRGLQLLFYSVGIGQISSEVPQNLSASRPQDRQFILSSKKLLLSDSGFYLCAWSSTSNGELFFGEGSRLTVL.

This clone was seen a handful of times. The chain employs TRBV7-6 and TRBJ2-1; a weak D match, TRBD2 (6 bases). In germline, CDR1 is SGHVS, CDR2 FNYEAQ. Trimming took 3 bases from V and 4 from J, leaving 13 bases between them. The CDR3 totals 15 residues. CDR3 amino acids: CASSFLRLEYNEQFF. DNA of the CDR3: TGTGCCAGCAGCTTCCTTAGACTAGAATACAATGAGCAGTTCTTC.

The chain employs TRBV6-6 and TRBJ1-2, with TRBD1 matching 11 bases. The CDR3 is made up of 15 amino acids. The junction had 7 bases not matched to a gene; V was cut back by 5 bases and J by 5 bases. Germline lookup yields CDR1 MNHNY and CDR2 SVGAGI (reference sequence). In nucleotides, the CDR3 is TGTGCCAGCAGTCGAGGACAGGGGGCTGGTTATGGCTACACCTTC. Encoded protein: CASSRGQGAGYGYTF.

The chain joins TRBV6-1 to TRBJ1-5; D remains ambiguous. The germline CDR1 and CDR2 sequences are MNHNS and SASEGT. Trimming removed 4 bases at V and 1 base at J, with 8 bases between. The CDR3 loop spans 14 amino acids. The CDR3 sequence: CASSAAWSNQPQHF. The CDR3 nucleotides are TGTGCCAGCAGTGCCGCATGGAGCAATCAGCCCCAGCATTTT.

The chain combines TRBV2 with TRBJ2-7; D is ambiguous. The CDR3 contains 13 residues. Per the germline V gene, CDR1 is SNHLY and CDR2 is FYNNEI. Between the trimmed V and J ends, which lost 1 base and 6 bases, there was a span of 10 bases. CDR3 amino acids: CASSEVGLGEQYF. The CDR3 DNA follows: TGTGCCAGCAGTGAAGTTGGGTTGGGCGAGCAGTACTTC. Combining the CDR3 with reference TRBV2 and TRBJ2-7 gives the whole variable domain EPEVTQTPSHQVTQMGQEVILRCVPISNHLYFYWYRQILGQKVEFLVSFYNNEISEKSEIFDDQFSVERPDGSNFTLKIRSTKLEDSAMYFCASSEVGLGEQYFGPGTRLTVT.

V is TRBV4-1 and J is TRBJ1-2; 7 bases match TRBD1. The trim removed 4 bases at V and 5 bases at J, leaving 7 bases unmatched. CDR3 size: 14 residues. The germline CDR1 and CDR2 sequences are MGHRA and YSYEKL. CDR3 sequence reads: CASSRDREQYGYTF. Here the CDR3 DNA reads TGCGCCAGCAGCCGTGACAGGGAGCAATATGGCTACACCTTC.